This TCR beta chain derives from a study of control samples from healthy donors and cancer patients. Assay: immunoSEQ multiplex PCR; the TCRdb copy retains only in-frame clones and omits some. The profile shows 100,000 to 150,000 clones, around 90% of them singletons. This clonotype originated in a man aged 40-49 years in good health. The sequenced sample was blood.

The chain's CDR3 is CASSESRGRGQETQYF. The CDR3 coding sequence is TGTGCCAGCAGTGAATCGAGGGGGCGAGGACAAGAGACCCAGTACTTC. The chain couples TRBV6-1 to TRBJ2-5; 7 bases map to TRBD1. The CDR3 loop spans 16 amino acids. V lost 2 bases, J lost 2 bases, and 8 bases stayed unmatched. The germline V gene encodes CDR1 MNHNS and CDR2 SASEGT.